Shown below are 3 T cell receptor beta chains from a single sample sequenced in a study of T cell clonotyping in hematopoietic cell transplantation. Only in-frame clones appear in the TCRdb table, and some are missing; sequencing was by immunoSEQ multiplex PCR. The sample has more than 25,000 clones; 65% to 80% are singletons. Sample time point: recipient sample about 28 days before transplant, after cytoreduction. The source was peripheral blood mononuclear cells, collected before stem cell transplant. These receptors were obtained from a woman in her twenties or thirties with chronic myeloid leukemia. Some clones in this sample may be carry-over from other donors' samples.

The genes are TRBV7-6 and TRBJ2-7; no reliable D call. Deletions cut 4 bases from V and 6 bases from J, with 13 bases between. Germline values: CDR1 SGHVS, CDR2 FNYEAQ. This CDR3 has 13 residues. The CDR3 DNA is TGTGCCAGCAGCTCTCGTCCAGCCGGCGAGCAGTACGTC. This encodes CASSSRPAGEQYV.

V is TRBV2 and J is TRBJ2-7; a weak D match, TRBD1 (6 bases). Germline loops: CDR1 SNHLY, CDR2 FYNNEI. Trimming stripped 7 bases from V and 1 base from J, with 14 bases between. The CDR3 length is 14 residues. CDR3 nucleotide sequence: TGTGCCAGCAAGTCGAGACAGGAATCCTACGAGCAGTACTTC. Its translation is CASKSRQESYEQYF.

The gene calls are TRBV7-2 and TRBJ2-1; unclear D gene. With 1 base removed from V and 2 bases from J, the gap between germline ends came to 3 bases. Germline values: CDR1 SGHTA, CDR2 FQGNSA. The CDR3 covers 13 residues. The CDR3 nucleotides read TGTGCCAGCAGCTTAGTGGCCTACAATGAGCAGTTCTTC. Protein product: CASSLVAYNEQFF.